This section outlines one T cell receptor beta chain sequence together with its context. These data originate in a study of shared clonotypes between healthy human individuals. The table came from immunoSEQ multiplex PCR; TCRdb's copy has only in-frame clones and leaves some out. The data contain approximately 2.3 million clones, roughly 93% of them seen just once; the ten biggest clones take up about 0.41%. The sequence came from a young man in good health. Some clones in this sample may be carry-over from other donors' samples. Sequencing used naive CD4+ T cells from PBMCs. As for subset: CD45RA+ positively selected.

The DNA of the CDR3 is TGTGCCAGCAGTGAAAGGTGGGACACCCAGTACTTC. It encodes CASSERWDTQYF. The V gene is TRBV2, the J gene TRBJ2-5, with D perhaps assigned TRBD1 or TRBD2 (5 bases each). This CDR3 spans 12 amino acids. Germline lookup yields CDR1 SNHLY and CDR2 FYNNEI. Between the trimmed V and J ends, which lost 2 bases and 8 bases, there was a span of 9 bases.